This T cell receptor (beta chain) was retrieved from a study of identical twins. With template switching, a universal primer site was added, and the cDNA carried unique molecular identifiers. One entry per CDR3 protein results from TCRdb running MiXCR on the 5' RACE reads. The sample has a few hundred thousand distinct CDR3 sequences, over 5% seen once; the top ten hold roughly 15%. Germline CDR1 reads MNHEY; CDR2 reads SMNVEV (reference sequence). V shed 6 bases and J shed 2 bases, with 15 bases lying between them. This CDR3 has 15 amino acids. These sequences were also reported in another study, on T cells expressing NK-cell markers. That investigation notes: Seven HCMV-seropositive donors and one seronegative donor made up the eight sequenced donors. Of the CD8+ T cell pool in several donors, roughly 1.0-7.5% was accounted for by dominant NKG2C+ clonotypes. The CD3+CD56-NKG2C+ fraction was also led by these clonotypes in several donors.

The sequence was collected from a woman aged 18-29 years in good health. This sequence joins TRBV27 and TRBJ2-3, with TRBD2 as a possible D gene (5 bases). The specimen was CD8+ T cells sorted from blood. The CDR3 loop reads CASRVRARDTDTQYF. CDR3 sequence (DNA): TGTGCCAGCAGGGTACGTGCTCGGGACACAGATACGCAGTATTTT.